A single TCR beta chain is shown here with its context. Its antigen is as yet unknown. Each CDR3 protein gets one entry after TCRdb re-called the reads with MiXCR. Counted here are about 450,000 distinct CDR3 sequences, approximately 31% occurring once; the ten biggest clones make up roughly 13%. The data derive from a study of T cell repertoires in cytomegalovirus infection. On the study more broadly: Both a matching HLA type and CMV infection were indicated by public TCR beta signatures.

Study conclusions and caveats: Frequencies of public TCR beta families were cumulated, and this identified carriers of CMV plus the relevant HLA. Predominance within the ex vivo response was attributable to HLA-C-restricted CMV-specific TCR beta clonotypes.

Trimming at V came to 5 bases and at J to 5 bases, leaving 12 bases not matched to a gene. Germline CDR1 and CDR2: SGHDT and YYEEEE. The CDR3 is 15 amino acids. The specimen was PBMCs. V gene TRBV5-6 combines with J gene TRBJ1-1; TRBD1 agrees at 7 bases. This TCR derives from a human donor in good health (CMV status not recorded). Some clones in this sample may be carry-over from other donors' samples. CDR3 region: CASRGPGQRRTEAFF. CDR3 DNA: TGTGCCAGCAGGGGACCGGGACAGAGGAGGACTGAAGCTTTCTTT.